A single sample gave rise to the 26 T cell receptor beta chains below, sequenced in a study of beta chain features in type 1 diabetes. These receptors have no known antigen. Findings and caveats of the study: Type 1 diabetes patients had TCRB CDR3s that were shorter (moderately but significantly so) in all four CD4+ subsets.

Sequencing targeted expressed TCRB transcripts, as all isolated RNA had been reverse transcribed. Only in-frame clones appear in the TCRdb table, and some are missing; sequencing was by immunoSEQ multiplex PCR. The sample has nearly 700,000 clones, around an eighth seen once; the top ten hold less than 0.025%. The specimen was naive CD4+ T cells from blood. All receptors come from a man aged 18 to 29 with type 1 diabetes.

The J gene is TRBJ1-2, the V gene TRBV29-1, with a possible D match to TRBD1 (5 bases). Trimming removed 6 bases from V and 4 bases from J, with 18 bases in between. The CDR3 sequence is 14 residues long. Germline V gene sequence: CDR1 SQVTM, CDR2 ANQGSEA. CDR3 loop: CSVLPPGGGYGYTF. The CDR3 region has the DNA TGCAGCGTCCTCCCCCCCGGGGGAGGCTATGGCTACACCTTC.

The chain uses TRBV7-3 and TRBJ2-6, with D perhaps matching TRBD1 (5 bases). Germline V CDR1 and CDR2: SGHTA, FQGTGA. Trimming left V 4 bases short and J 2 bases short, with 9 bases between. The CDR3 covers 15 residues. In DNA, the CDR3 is TGTGCCAGCAGCTCAGACAGTACTGGGGCCAACGTCCTGACTTTC. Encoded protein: CASSSDSTGANVLTF.

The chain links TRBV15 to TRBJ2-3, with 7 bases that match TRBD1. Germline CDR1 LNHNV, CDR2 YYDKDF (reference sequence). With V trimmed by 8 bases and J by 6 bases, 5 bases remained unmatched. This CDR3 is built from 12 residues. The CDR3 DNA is TGTGCCACCTCCCGACAGGGCGATACGCAGTATTTT. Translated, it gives CATSRQGDTQYF.

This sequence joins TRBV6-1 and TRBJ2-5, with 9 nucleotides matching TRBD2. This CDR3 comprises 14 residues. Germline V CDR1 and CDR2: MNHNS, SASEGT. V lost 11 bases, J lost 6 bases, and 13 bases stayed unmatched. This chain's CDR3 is CAARIVLAGKTQYF. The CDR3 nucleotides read TGTGCCGCCCGGATCGTACTAGCGGGCAAGACCCAGTACTTC.

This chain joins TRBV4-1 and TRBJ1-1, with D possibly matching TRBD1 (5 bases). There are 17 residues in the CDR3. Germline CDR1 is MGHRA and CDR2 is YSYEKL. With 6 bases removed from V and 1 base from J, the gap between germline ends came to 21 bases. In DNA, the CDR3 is TGCGCCAGCAGTCCCCCCGGGGCACCGAGAGGGAACACTGAAGCTTTCTTT. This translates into CASSPPGAPRGNTEAFF.

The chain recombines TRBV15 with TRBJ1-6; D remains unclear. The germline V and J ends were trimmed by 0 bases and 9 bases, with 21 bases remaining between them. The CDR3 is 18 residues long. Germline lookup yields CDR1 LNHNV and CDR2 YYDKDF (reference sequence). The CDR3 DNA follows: TGTGCCACCAGCAGAGATCTCCCCGGACCCCCTATAGTTTCACCCCTCCACTTT. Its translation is CATSRDLPGPPIVSPLHF.

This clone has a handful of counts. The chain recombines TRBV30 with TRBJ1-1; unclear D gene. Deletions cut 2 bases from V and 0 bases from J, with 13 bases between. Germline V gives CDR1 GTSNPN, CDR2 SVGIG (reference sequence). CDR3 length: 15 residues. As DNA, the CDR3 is TGTGCCTGGAGTCTTGGAGGGAGGGTGAACACTGAAGCTTTCTTT. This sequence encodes CAWSLGGRVNTEAFF.

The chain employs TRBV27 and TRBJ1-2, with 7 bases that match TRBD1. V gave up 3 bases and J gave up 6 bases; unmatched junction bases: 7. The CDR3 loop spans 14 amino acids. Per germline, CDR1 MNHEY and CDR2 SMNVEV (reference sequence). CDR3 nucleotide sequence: TGTGCCAGCAGTTTTCGTCCTACAGGGGATGGCTACACCTTC. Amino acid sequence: CASSFRPTGDGYTF.

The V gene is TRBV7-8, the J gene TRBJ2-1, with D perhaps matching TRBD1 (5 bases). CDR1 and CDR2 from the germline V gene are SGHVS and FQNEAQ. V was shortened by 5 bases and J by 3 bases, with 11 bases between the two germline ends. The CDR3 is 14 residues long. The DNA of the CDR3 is TGTGCCAGCAGCATTTCGCAGGGCTACAATGAGCAGTTCTTC. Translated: CASSISQGYNEQFF.

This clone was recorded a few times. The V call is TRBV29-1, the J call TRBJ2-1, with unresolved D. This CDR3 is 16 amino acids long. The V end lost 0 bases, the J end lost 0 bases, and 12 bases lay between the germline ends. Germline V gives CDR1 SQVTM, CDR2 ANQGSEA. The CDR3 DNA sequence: TGCAGCGTTGAAGATCCGGCAGGAACCTCCTACAATGAGCAGTTCTTC. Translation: CSVEDPAGTSYNEQFF.

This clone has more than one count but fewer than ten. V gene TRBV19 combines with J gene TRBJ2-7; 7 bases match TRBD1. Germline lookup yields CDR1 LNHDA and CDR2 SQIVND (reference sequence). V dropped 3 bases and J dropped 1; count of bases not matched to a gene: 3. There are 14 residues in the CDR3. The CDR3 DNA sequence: TGTGCCAGTAGTATGGGGACAGTTTCCTACGAGCAGTACTTC. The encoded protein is CASSMGTVSYEQYF.

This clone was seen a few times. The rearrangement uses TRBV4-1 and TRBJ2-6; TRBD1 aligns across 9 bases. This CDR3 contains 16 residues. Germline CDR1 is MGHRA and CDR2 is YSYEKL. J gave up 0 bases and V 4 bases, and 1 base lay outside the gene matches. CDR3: CASSRDRDSGANVLTF. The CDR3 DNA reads TGCGCCAGCAGCCGGGACAGGGACTCTGGGGCCAACGTCCTGACTTTC.

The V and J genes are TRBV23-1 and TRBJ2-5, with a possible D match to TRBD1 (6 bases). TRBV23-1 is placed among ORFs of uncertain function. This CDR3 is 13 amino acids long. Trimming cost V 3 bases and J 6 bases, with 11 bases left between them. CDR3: CASSHRGFKTQYF. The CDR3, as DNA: TGCGCCAGCAGTCATAGGGGGTTTAAGACCCAGTACTTC.

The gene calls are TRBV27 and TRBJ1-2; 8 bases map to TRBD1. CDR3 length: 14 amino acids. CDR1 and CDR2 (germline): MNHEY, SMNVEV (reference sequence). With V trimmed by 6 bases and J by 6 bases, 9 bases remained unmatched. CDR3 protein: CASSYSGQADGYTF. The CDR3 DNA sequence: TGTGCCAGCAGCTACTCGGGACAGGCCGATGGCTACACCTTC.

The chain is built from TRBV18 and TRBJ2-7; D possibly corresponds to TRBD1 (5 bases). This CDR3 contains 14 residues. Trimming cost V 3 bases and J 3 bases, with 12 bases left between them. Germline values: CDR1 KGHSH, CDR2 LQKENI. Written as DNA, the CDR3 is TGTGCCAGCTCACCGGGGCCCGTATACTACGAGCAGTACTTC. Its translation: CASSPGPVYYEQYF.

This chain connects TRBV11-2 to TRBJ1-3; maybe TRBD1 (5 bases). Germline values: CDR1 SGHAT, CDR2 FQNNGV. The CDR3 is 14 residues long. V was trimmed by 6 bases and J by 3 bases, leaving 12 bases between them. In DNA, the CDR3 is TGTGCCAGCAGAAATCAGGGAAGTGGAAACACCATATATTTT. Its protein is CASRNQGSGNTIYF. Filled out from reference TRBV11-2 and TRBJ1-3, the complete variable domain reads EAGVAQSPRYKIIEKRQSVAFWCNPISGHATLYWYQQILGQGPKLLIQFQNNGVVDDSQLPKDRFSAERLKGVDSTLKIQPAKLEDSAVYLCASRNQGSGNTIYFGEGSWLTVV.

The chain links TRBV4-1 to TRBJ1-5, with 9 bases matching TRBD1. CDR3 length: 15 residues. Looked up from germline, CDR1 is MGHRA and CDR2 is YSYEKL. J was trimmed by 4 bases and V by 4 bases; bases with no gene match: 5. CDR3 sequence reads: CASSPGQGYNQPQHF. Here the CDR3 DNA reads TGCGCCAGCAGCCCGGGACAGGGTTATAATCAGCCCCAGCATTTT.

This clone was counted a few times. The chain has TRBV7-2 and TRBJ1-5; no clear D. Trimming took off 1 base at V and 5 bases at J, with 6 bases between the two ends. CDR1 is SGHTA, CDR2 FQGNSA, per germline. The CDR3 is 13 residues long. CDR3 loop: CASSLVGHQPQHF. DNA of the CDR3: TGTGCCAGCAGCTTAGTAGGACATCAGCCCCAGCATTTT.

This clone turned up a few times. The CDR3 DNA is TGTGCCAGCACCGGGGACGGACAAAATGAAGCTTTCTTT. This encodes CASTGDGQNEAFF. This rearrangement joins TRBV2 to TRBJ1-1; D may be TRBD1 (5 bases). Germline lookup yields CDR1 SNHLY and CDR2 FYNNEI. The CDR3 length is 13 residues. Trimming left V 7 bases short and J 7 bases short, with 16 bases between.

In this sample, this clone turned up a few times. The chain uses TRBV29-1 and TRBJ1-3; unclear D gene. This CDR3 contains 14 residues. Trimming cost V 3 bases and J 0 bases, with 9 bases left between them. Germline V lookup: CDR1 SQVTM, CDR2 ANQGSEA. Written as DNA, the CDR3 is TGCAGCGTTGAGGTCGGACCCTCTGGAAACACCATATATTTT. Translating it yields CSVEVGPSGNTIYF.

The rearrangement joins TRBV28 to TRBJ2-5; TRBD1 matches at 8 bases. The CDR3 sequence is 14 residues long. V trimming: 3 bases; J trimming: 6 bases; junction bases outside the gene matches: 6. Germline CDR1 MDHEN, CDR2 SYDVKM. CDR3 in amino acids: CASSFSGGTQTQYF. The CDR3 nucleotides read TGTGCCAGCAGTTTTTCAGGGGGCACGCAGACCCAGTACTTC.

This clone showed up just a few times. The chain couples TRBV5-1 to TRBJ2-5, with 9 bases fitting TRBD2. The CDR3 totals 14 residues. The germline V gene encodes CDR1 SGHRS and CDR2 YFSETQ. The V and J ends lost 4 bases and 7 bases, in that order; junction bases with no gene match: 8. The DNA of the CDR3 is TGCGCCAGCAGCAAGGGACTAGCTGAAGGGACCCAGTACTTC. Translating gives CASSKGLAEGTQYF.

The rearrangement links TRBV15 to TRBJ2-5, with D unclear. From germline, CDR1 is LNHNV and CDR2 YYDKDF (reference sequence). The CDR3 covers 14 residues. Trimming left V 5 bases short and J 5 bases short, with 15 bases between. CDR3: CATSGPSFGETQYF. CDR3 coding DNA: TGTGCCACCAGCGGTCCCTCCTTTGGCGAGACCCAGTACTTC.

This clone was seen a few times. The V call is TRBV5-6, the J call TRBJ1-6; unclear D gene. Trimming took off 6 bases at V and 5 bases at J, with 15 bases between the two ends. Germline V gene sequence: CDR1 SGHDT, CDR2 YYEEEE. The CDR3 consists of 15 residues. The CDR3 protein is CASTSVSPDNSPLHF. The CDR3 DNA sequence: TGTGCCAGCACCTCGGTCAGCCCGGATAATTCACCCCTCCACTTT.

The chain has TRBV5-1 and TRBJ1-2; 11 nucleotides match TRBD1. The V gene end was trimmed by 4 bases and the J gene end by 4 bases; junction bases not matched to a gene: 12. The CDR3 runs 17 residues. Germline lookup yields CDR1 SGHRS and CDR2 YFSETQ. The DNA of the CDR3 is TGCGCCAGCAGCCCTGGACAGGGGGCATTAACATTCTATGGCTACACCTTC. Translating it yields CASSPGQGALTFYGYTF.

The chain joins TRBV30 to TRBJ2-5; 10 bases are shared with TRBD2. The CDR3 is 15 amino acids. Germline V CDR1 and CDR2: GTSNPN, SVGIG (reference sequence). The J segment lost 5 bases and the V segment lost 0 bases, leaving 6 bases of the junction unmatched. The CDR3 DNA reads TGTGCCTGGAGTGTAGCGGGGGGGCGTTGGGAGACCCAGTACTTC. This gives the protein CAWSVAGGRWETQYF.